Below are 11 T cell receptor beta chains sequenced from a single sample in a study of CD8+ T cells in alopecia areata. In each case, RNA was isolated and then reverse transcribed into cDNA as the sequencing template. The table came from immunoSEQ multiplex PCR; TCRdb's copy has only in-frame clones and leaves some out. The sample lists fewer than 150,000 clones; roughly 58% were seen once. Sequencing used CD4+ T cells sorted from blood, obtained at week 0. Receptor source: a human donor with alopecia areata.

The V and J genes are TRBV4-2 and TRBJ2-5, with 7 bases that match TRBD2. This CDR3 region has 13 residues. The V gene end was trimmed by 1 base and the J gene end by 4 bases; junction bases not matched to a gene: 0. The V gene's germline CDR1 is LGHNA and CDR2 YNFKEQ. The CDR3 reads CASSQGGGETQYF. The CDR3, as DNA: TGTGCCAGCAGCCAAGGGGGGGGAGAGACCCAGTACTTC.

The chain couples TRBV6-5 to TRBJ2-7; 11 bases agree with TRBD1. V was clipped by 2 bases and J by 1 base; unmatched bases: 1. The germline CDR1 and CDR2 sequences are MNHEY and SVGAGI. The CDR3 spans 15 residues. CDR3 DNA: TGTGCCAGCAGTTACGGGGACAGGGGGTCCTACGAGCAGTACTTC. Translation gives CASSYGDRGSYEQYF.

Here the CDR3 DNA reads TGTGCCAGCAGCCAACTGTACACCCAGAACACCGGGGAGCTGTTTTTT. Encoded protein: CASSQLYTQNTGELFF. The chain carries TRBV14 and TRBJ2-2; D unclear. The germline CDR1 and CDR2 sequences are SGHDN and FVKESK. Between the trimmed V and J ends, which lost 2 bases and 1 base, there was a span of 11 bases. The length of the CDR3 is 16 residues.

This sequence joins TRBV5-1 and TRBJ2-5; the D call may be TRBD1 or TRBD2 (6 bases each). In germline, CDR1 is SGHRS, CDR2 YFSETQ. The V gene lost 4 bases and the J gene lost 4 bases, with 17 bases spanning the gap. There are 15 residues in the CDR3. Here the CDR3 DNA reads TGCGCCAGCAGCCGGGTATCCGGAGGGGGAGAGACCCAGTACTTC. Translating gives CASSRVSGGGETQYF. Based on the CDR3 plus reference TRBV5-1 and TRBJ2-5, the full variable domain is KAGVTQTPRYLIKTRGQQVTLSCSPISGHRSVSWYQQTPGQGLQFLFEYFSETQRNKGNFPGRFSGRQFSNSRSEMNVSTLELGDSALYLCASSRVSGGGETQYFGPGTRLLVL.

This clone came up a few times. This chain connects TRBV7-2 to TRBJ2-6; either TRBD1 or TRBD2 may supply D (6 bases each). V was clipped by 5 bases and J by 0 bases, with 20 bases between them. CDR1 SGHTA and CDR2 FQGNSA come from the germline V gene. The CDR3 spans 19 residues. CDR3 residues: CASSPPTGGDISGANVLTF. The CDR3 DNA reads as TGTGCCAGCAGCCCACCGACAGGAGGGGATATCTCTGGGGCCAACGTCCTGACTTTC.

This rearrangement joins TRBV25-1 to TRBJ1-2; D gene uncertain. There are 12 residues in the CDR3. CDR1 and CDR2 from the germline V gene are MGHDK and SYGVNS. The ends were cut back, 1 base at V and 5 bases at J, with 5 bases in the middle. The CDR3 DNA sequence: TGTGCCAGCAGTGAATCTCCTTATGGCTACACCTTC. This sequence encodes CASSESPYGYTF.

The genes are TRBV20-1 and TRBJ1-2, with unresolved D. V lost 0 bases to trimming and J lost 8 bases, with 7 bases between them. The CDR3 runs to 11 residues. CDR1 is DFQATT, CDR2 SNEGSKA, per germline (reference sequence). The CDR3 DNA sequence: TGCAGTGCTAGAGAAGGAGGGGGCTACACCTTC. Amino acid sequence: CSAREGGGYTF.

The V call is TRBV7-2, the J call TRBJ2-3, with TRBD1 matching over 7 bases. Trimming at V came to 0 bases and at J to 3 bases, leaving 15 bases not matched to a gene. CDR1 and CDR2 (germline): SGHTA, FQGNSA. The length of the CDR3 is 19 residues. CDR3 coding DNA: TGTGCCAGCAGCTTAGCGGGGGAGACAGGGCTCTTTGGTACAGATACGCAGTATTTT. It encodes CASSLAGETGLFGTDTQYF.

This clone was seen a handful of times. The CDR3 sequence is CASSLEAFLSYNEQFF. Here the CDR3 DNA reads TGTGCCAGCAGCTTAGAGGCTTTCTTATCCTACAATGAGCAGTTCTTC. V usage is TRBV11-2 and J usage is TRBJ2-1; D unclear. Germline V gene lookup returns CDR1 SGHAT and CDR2 FQNNGV. The CDR3 runs 16 residues. V gave up 0 bases and J gave up 1 base, with 10 bases separating them.

This chain links TRBV14 with TRBJ2-7; TRBD2 aligns across 10 bases. Germline CDR1 reads SGHDN; CDR2 reads FVKESK. This CDR3 region has 16 residues. After removal of 2 bases from V and 4 bases from J, the junction contained 8 bases not matched to a gene. The CDR3 DNA reads TGTGCCAGCAGCCAATGGCCTAGCGGGAGTGTTTACGAGCAGTACTTC. Translation: CASSQWPSGSVYEQYF.

The chain has TRBV6-6 and TRBJ1-2, with a possible D match to TRBD1 (5 bases). V was clipped by 7 bases and J by 8 bases, with 14 bases between them. Germline V gene data show CDR1 as MNHNY and CDR2 as SVGAGI (reference sequence). This CDR3 spans 12 amino acids. Written as DNA, the CDR3 is TGTGCCAGCACCCAGGGAGGGCGCGGCTACACCTTC. Its protein is CASTQGGRGYTF.